The rows below give T cell receptor beta chains drawn from one sample of a study of T-cell reconstitution after alpha-beta-depleted transplantation in children. TCRdb analysed the PCR reads with MiXCR anew, one entry per CDR3 protein. Of about 540,000 distinct CDR3 sequences listed, approximately 16% are singletons. The sample in question was PBMCs from the stem cell graft donor, obtained from the stem cell graft. The receptors were sampled from a human donor who donated a stem cell graft to a child with acute lymphoblastic leukemia. Both conserved end residues are part of each CDR3. The order of the fields is V gene, D gene, clone size, J gene, CDR3 protein, CDR3 DNA. A D gene is named only where the DNA matches it firmly. Clone size, where shown, is once, few, many, or a class for clones that have expanded.

>TRBV20-1|TRBD2|once|TRBJ2-1
CCARGLAGGLYYNEQFF
TGCTGTGCTAGAGGACTAGCGGGAGGGTTGTACTACAATGAGCAGTTCTTC
>TRBV11-2|-|-|TRBJ2-4
CASSPPGGNIQYF
TGTGCCAGCAGCCCCCCAGGAGGAAACATTCAGTACTTC
>TRBV20-1|-|-|TRBJ1-5
CSAGGDLSNQPQHF
TGCAGTGCTGGGGGGGACCTGAGCAATCAGCCCCAGCATTTT
>TRBV4-1|-|few|TRBJ2-2
CASSQVRAGELFF
TGCGCCAGCAGCCAAGTCAGGGCCGGGGAGCTGTTTTTT
>TRBV9|-|few|TRBJ2-7
CASSVGGPALEQYF
TGTGCCAGCAGCGTGGGCGGACCAGCTCTCGAGCAGTACTTC
>TRBV12-3/TRBV12-4|-|few|TRBJ2-3
CASSPPAASTDTQYF
TGTGCCAGCAGCCCCCCAGCTGCTAGCACAGATACGCAGTATTTT
>TRBV3-1|TRBD2|-|TRBJ2-1
CASSRHQTLTSGEVNEQFF
TGTGCCAGCAGCCGGCACCAAACCCTGACTAGCGGGGAGGTCAATGAGCAGTTCTTC
>TRBV15|-|-|TRBJ2-1
CATRRPDNEQFF
TGTGCCACCAGAAGACCAGACAATGAGCAGTTCTTC
>TRBV4-1|-|-|TRBJ2-1
CASSQDPGSGSYNEQFF
TGCGCCAGCAGCCAAGATCCGGGTAGTGGCTCCTACAATGAGCAGTTCTTC
>TRBV9|-|-|TRBJ2-1
CASSVGNGPYNEQFF
TGTGCCAGCAGCGTAGGGAACGGTCCCTACAATGAGCAGTTCTTC
>TRBV7-3|TRBD2|few|TRBJ2-1
CASSSTGTSGSSYNEQFF
TGTGCCAGCAGCTCAACTGGGACTAGCGGGAGCTCCTACAATGAGCAGTTCTTC
>TRBV6-5|-|-|TRBJ1-6
CASSLDHNSPLHF
TGTGCCAGCAGTTTGGATCACAATTCACCCCTCCACTTT
>TRBV27|-|few|TRBJ1-5
CASSLGSGPGNQPQHF
TGTGCCAGCAGTTTAGGGAGTGGGCCAGGCAATCAGCCCCAGCATTTT
>TRBV3-1|TRBD2|-|TRBJ2-5
CASSPGTSGVQETQYF
TGTGCCAGCAGTCCCGGGACTAGCGGGGTGCAAGAGACCCAGTACTTC
>TRBV7-9|TRBD2|-|TRBJ2-5
CASSSLSGRAWETQYF
TGTGCCAGCAGCTCCCTTAGCGGGAGGGCCTGGGAGACCCAGTACTTC
>TRBV7-9|TRBD1|-|TRBJ2-7
CASSSLGQGRAYEQYF
TGTGCCAGCAGCTCCCTTGGACAGGGGAGGGCCTACGAGCAGTACTTC
>TRBV12-5|TRBD1|few|TRBJ2-1
CASATTGGGEQFF
TGTGCTAGTGCCACGACAGGGGGAGGTGAGCAGTTCTTC
>TRBV24-1|-|few|TRBJ1-6
CATSDRRYNSPLHF
TGTGCCACCAGTGATCGACGGTATAATTCACCCCTCCACTTT
>TRBV7-9|-|many|TRBJ2-7
CASSFGHPYEQYF
TGTGCCAGCAGCTTTGGTCACCCCTACGAGCAGTACTTC
>TRBV5-6|-|-|TRBJ2-3
CASSSGPYTDTQYF
TGTGCCAGCAGCTCAGGACCCTACACAGATACGCAGTATTTT
>TRBV12-3/TRBV12-4|TRBD2|-|TRBJ2-7
CASRRSGRSYEQYF
TGTGCCAGCAGACGTAGCGGGAGGTCCTACGAGCAGTACTTC
>TRBV5-1|TRBD1|few|TRBJ1-2
CASSLAGSTGGYGYTF
TGCGCCAGCAGCTTGGCCGGTTCGACAGGGGGCTATGGCTACACCTTC
>TRBV7-9|-|-|TRBJ2-7
CASSLGGQPNYEQYF
TGTGCCAGCAGCTTAGGGGGCCAGCCTAACTACGAGCAGTACTTC
>TRBV7-2|-|-|TRBJ2-1
CASSSWGVGNEQFF
TGTGCCAGCAGCTCGTGGGGAGTTGGTAATGAGCAGTTCTTC
>TRBV5-6|-|few|TRBJ2-5
CASSLVAGPYQETQYF
TGTGCCAGCAGCTTGGTTGCGGGGCCGTACCAAGAGACCCAGTACTTC
>TRBV10-3|TRBD1|-|TRBJ2-2
CATRDSNTGELFF
TGTGCCACCAGGGACAGCAACACCGGGGAGCTGTTTTTT
>TRBV20-1|TRBD2|-|TRBJ2-7
CSASEPGLAGGSHEQYF
TGCAGTGCTAGCGAACCGGGACTAGCGGGAGGGAGCCACGAGCAGTACTTC
>TRBV18|TRBD1|-|TRBJ1-4
CASSPLATGGEKLFF
TGTGCCAGCTCACCTCTCGCGACAGGGGGTGAAAAACTGTTTTTT
>TRBV7-8|TRBD1|-|TRBJ2-1
CASSGRGTGSDNEQFF
TGTGCCAGCAGCGGAAGGGGGACAGGGTCGGACAATGAGCAGTTCTTC
>TRBV12-3/TRBV12-4|-|-|TRBJ1-2
CASSIRDRLGGYTF
TGTGCCAGCAGCATCCGGGACCGCCTGGGAGGCTACACCTTC
>TRBV14|-|few|TRBJ2-1
CASSQLGLGSYNEQFF
TGTGCCAGCAGCCAATTGGGGTTAGGCTCCTACAATGAGCAGTTCTTC
>TRBV3-1|-|many|TRBJ2-1
CASSLNRNEQFF
TGTGCCAGCAGCTTAAATCGCAATGAGCAGTTCTTC
>TRBV3-1|-|few|TRBJ2-6
CASSRTTGANVLTF
TGTGCCAGCAGCCGGACAACTGGGGCCAACGTCCTGACTTTC
>TRBV20-1|TRBD1|few|TRBJ1-2
CSLRGRGYGYTF
TGCAGTCTAAGGGGGCGCGGTTATGGCTACACCTTC
>TRBV15|-|few|TRBJ2-1
CATSRERKVPPYYNEQFF
TGTGCCACCAGCAGAGAGAGGAAGGTGCCCCCCTACTACAATGAGCAGTTCTTC
>TRBV30|TRBD1|-|TRBJ2-7
CALQGPDEQYF
TGTGCCTTACAGGGGCCGGACGAGCAGTACTTC
>TRBV5-6|-|-|TRBJ2-3
CASSLEFKDTQYF
TGTGCCAGCAGCTTGGAGTTTAAAGATACGCAGTATTTT
>TRBV7-6|-|-|TRBJ2-2
CASSLAGSAIGELFF
TGTGCCAGCAGCTTGGCAGGGTCGGCCATCGGGGAGCTGTTTTTT
>TRBV9|TRBD2|-|TRBJ2-7
CASSHTSGRTYEQYF
TGTGCCAGCAGCCACACTAGCGGGAGGACCTACGAGCAGTACTTC
>TRBV7-9|TRBD2|-|TRBJ2-5
CASSSRTSPVWETQYF
TGTGCCAGCAGCTCACGGACTAGCCCGGTTTGGGAGACCCAGTACTTC
>TRBV6-8|-|few|TRBJ2-6
CASNKDKRTLSGANVLTF
TGTGCCAGCAATAAGGACAAGCGGACCCTCTCTGGGGCCAACGTCCTGACTTTC
>TRBV7-8|-|-|TRBJ2-5
CASSFFSTQETQYF
TGTGCCAGCAGCTTTTTCAGTACCCAAGAGACCCAGTACTTC
>TRBV5-1|TRBD2|few|TRBJ2-1
CASSLAPPSGHNEQFF
TGCGCCAGCAGCTTGGCCCCGCCTAGCGGACACAATGAGCAGTTCTTC
>TRBV5-4|TRBD2|few|TRBJ2-1
CASSIGVAGLNEQFF
TGTGCCAGCAGCATCGGAGTAGCGGGATTGAATGAGCAGTTCTTC
>TRBV2|TRBD1|-|TRBJ1-4
CASSDMDRAGEKLFF
TGTGCCAGCAGTGATATGGACAGGGCGGGGGAAAAACTGTTTTTT
>TRBV5-1|-|few|TRBJ2-2
CASSLVLGNTGELFF
TGCGCCAGCAGCTTAGTCCTCGGGAACACCGGGGAGCTGTTTTTT
>TRBV7-9|-|-|TRBJ1-1
CASSLDAGEYTEAFF
TGTGCCAGCAGCTTAGATGCAGGGGAGTACACTGAAGCTTTCTTT
>TRBV12-3/TRBV12-4|-|-|TRBJ2-5
CASGKTEAQYF
TGTGCCAGCGGGAAAACTGAGGCCCAGTACTTC
>TRBV6-5|-|once|TRBJ2-2
CASSYETAPGTGELFF
TGTGCCAGCAGTTACGAGACAGCTCCGGGCACCGGGGAGCTGTTTTTT
>TRBV5-1|-|-|TRBJ2-5
CGSSRTVQETQYF
TGCGGCAGCAGCCGGACAGTACAAGAGACCCAGTACTTC
>TRBV12-3/TRBV12-4|-|few|TRBJ1-1
CASSSGTADTEAFF
TGTGCCAGCAGTTCCGGGACGGCGGATACTGAAGCTTTCTTT
>TRBV20-1|TRBD2|few|TRBJ2-1
CSARDMLGTSGHNEQFF
TGCAGTGCTAGAGATATGTTGGGGACTAGCGGACACAATGAGCAGTTCTTC
>TRBV7-9|TRBD1|-|TRBJ2-7
CASSSARQGYSYEQYF
TGTGCCAGCAGCTCAGCGAGACAGGGGTACTCCTACGAGCAGTACTTC
>TRBV5-1|TRBD2|-|TRBJ2-3
CASSFFGGGTDTQYF
TGCGCCAGCAGCTTCTTCGGGGGGGGCACAGATACGCAGTATTTT
>TRBV11-2|-|-|TRBJ2-5
CASRHTEGETQYF
TGTGCCAGCAGACATACAGAGGGAGAGACCCAGTACTTC